This T cell receptor (beta chain) was found in a study of Tregs in tolerant kidney transplant recipients. FACS sorting followed a roughly 6-day coculture of CFSE-labeled recipient PBMCs with irradiated graft donor PBMCs. The protocol was immunoSEQ multiplex PCR, while the TCRdb copy is restricted to in-frame clones and leaves out a portion. The table has 15,000 to 18,000 clones, about half seen once. The CDR3 runs 16 residues. J lost 4 bases, V lost 4 bases, and 11 bases had no gene match. CDR1 and CDR2 from the germline V gene are SGHNT and YYREEE (reference sequence). For this clone: Its antigen remains unknown.

The sequence came from a human patient who received a combined kidney and bone marrow transplant. This chain connects TRBV5-4 to TRBJ2-1; 7 nucleotides align to TRBD2. The sample in question was CD4+ T cells from blood cultured with allogeneic cells, obtained before the transplant. Here the CDR3 DNA reads TGTGCCAGCAGCCTTCCTAGCGGAGGCTGGTACAATGAGCAGTTCTTC. Protein: CASSLPSGGWYNEQFF.